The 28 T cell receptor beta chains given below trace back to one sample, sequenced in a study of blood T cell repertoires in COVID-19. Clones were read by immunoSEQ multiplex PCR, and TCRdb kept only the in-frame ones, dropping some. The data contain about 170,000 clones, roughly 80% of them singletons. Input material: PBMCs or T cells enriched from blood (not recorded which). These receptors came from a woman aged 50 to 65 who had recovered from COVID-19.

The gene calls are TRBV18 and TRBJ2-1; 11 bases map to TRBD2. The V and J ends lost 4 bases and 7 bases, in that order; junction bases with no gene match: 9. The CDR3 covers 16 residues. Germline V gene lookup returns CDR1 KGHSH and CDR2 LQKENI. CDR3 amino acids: CASSRELAGGVNEQFF. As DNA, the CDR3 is TGTGCCAGCTCACGGGAGCTAGCGGGGGGAGTAAATGAGCAGTTCTTC.

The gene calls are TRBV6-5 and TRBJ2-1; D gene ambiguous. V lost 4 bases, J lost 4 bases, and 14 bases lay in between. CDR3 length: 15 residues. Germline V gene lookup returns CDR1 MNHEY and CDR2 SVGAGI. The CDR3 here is CASSFRLDGYNEQFF. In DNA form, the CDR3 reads TGTGCCAGCAGTTTCCGCCTCGACGGGTACAATGAGCAGTTCTTC.

The CDR3 region is CASSSPRTDTNTEAFF. CDR3 nucleotides: TGTGCCAGCAGTTCCCCCCGGACAGACACGAACACTGAAGCTTTCTTT. The chain carries TRBV6-5 and TRBJ1-1; the D gene is possibly TRBD1 (6 bases). The CDR3 extends over 16 amino acids. Germline values: CDR1 MNHEY, CDR2 SVGAGI. V was cut by 4 bases and J by 1 base, with 16 bases left in between.

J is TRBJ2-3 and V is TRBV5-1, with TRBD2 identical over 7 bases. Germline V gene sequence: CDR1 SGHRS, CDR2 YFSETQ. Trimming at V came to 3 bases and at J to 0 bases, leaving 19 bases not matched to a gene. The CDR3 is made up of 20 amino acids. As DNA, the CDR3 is TGCGCCAGCAGCTCCTTTTCTCCGGGACTATGGGCTCGAAGCACAGATACGCAGTATTTT. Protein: CASSSFSPGLWARSTDTQYF.

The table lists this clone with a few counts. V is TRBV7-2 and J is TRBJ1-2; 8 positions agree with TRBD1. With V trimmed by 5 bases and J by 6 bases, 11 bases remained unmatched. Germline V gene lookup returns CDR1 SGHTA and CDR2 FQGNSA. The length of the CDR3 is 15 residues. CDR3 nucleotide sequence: TGTGCCAGCAGCCCCTACCAGGACAGGGAGGATGGCTACACCTTC. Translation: CASSPYQDREDGYTF.

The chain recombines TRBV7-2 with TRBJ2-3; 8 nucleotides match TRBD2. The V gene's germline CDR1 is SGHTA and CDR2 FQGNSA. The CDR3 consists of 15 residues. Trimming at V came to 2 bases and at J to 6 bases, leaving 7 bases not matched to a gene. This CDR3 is CASSLRGGPGDTQYF. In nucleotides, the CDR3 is TGTGCCAGCAGCTTACGGGGGGGGCCCGGGGATACGCAGTATTTT.

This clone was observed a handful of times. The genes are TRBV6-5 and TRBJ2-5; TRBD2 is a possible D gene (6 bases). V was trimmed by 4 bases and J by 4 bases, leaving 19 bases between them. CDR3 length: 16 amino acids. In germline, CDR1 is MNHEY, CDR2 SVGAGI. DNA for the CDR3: TGTGCCAGCAGTTCGGTTGTGGCGGGGAAGCGAGAGACCCAGTACTTC. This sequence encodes CASSSVVAGKRETQYF.

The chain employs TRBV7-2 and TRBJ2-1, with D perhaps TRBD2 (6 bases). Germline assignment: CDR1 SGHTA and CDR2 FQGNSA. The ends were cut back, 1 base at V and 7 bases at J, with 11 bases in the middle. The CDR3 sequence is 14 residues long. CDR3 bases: TGTGCCAGCAGCTTAGGAGCGGGCCGGAATGAGCAGTTCTTC. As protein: CASSLGAGRNEQFF. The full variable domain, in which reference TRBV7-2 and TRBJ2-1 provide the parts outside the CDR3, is GAGVSQSPSNKVTEKGKDVELRCDPISGHTALYWYRQSLGQGLEFLIYFQGNSAPDKSGLPSDRFSAERTGGSVSTLTIQRTQQEDSAVYLCASSLGAGRNEQFFGPGTRLTVL.

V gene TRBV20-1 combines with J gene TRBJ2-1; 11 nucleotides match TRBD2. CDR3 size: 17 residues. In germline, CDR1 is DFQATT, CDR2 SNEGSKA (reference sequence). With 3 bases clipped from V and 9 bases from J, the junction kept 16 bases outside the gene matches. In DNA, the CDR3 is TGCAGTGCTAGTCCCCCTCTGACTAGCGGGACGGGTGGTGAGCAGTTCTTC. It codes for CSASPPLTSGTGGEQFF.

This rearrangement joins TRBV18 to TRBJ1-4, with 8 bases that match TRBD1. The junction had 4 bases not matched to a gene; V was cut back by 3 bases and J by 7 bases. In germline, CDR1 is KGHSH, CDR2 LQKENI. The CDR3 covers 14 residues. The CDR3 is CASSPTGVGEKLFF. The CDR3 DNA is TGTGCCAGCTCACCGACAGGGGTCGGTGAAAAACTGTTTTTT.

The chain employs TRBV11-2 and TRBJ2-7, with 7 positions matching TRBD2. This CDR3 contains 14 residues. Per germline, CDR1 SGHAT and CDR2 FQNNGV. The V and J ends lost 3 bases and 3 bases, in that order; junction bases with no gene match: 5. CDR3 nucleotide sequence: TGTGCCAGCAGCTTCCGGGACTATGTCTACGAGCAGTACGTC. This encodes CASSFRDYVYEQYV.

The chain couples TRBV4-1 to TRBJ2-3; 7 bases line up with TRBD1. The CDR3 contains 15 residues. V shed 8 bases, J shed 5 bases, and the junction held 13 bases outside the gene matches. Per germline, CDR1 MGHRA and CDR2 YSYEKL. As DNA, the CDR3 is TGCGCCAGCTGCCCGCAAGGGGGCCGGGGAGATACGCAGTATTTT. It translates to CASCPQGGRGDTQYF.

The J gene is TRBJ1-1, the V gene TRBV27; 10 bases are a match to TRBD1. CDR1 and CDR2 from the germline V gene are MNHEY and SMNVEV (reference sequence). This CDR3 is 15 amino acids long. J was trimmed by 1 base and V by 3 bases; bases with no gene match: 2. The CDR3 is CASSFGTGENTEAFF. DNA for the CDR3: TGTGCCAGCAGTTTCGGGACAGGGGAGAACACTGAAGCTTTCTTT.

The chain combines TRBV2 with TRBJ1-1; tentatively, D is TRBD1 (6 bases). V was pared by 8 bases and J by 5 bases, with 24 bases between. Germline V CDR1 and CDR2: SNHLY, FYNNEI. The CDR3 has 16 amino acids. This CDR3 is CASLFRDTPAKTEAFF. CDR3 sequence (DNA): TGTGCCAGCCTCTTCCGGGACACCCCTGCGAAAACTGAAGCTTTCTTT.

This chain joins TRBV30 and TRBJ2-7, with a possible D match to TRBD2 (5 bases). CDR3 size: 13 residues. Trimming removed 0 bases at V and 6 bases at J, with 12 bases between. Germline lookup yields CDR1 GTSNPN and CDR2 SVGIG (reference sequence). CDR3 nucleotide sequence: TGTGCCTGGAGTGTATTGGCGAGGGTCGAGCAGTACGTC. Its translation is CAWSVLARVEQYV.

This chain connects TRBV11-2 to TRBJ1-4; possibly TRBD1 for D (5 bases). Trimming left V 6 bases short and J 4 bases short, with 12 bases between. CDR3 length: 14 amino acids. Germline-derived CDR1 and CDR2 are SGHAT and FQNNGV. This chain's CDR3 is CASRGRVLNEKLFF. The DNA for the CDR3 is TGTGCCAGCAGGGGCAGGGTACTTAATGAAAAACTGTTTTTT.

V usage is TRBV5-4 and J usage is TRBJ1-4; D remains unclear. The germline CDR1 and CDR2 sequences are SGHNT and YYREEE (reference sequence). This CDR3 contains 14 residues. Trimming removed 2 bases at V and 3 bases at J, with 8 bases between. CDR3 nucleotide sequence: TGTGCCAGCAGCTTACAGAACTCTAATGAAAAACTGTTTTTT. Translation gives CASSLQNSNEKLFF.

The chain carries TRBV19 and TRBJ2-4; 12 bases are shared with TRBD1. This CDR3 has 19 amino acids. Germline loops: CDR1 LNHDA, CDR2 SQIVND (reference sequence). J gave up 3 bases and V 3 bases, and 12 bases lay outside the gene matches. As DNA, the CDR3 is TGTGCCAGTAGTATCAGCGGGACAGGGGGCGGATTAGGCAAAAACATTCAGTACTTC. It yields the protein CASSISGTGGGLGKNIQYF.

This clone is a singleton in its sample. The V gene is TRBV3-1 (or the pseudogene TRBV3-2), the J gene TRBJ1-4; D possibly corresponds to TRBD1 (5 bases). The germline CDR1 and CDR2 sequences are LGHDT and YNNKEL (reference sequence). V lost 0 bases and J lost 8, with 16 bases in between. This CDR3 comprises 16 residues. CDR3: CASSQDWGRVAEKLFF. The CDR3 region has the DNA TGTGCCAGCAGCCAAGATTGGGGCAGGGTGGCGGAAAAACTGTTTTTT.

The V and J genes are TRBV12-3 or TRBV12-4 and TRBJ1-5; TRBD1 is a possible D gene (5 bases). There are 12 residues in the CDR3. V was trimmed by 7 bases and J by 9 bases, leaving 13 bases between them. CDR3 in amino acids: CASKPGPRPQHF. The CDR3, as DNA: TGTGCCAGCAAACCAGGGCCCCGGCCCCAGCATTTT.

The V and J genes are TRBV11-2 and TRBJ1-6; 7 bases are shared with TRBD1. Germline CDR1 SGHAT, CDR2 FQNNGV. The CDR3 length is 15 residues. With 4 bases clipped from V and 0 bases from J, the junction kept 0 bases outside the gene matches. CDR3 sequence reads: CASSSGGSYNSPLHF. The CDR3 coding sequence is TGTGCCAGCAGCTCAGGGGGCTCCTATAATTCACCCCTCCACTTT.

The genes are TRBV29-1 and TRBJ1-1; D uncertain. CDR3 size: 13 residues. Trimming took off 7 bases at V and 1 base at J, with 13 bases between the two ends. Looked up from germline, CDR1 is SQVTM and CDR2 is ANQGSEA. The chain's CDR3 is CSGRRNPNTEAFF. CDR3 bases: TGCAGCGGGCGGAGGAACCCGAACACTGAAGCTTTCTTT.

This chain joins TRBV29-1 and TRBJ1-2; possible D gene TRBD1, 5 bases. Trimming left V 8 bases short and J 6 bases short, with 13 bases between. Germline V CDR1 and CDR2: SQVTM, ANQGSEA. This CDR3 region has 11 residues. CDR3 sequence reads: CSLRAEDGYTF. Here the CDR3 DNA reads TGCAGCCTCAGGGCGGAAGATGGCTACACCTTC.

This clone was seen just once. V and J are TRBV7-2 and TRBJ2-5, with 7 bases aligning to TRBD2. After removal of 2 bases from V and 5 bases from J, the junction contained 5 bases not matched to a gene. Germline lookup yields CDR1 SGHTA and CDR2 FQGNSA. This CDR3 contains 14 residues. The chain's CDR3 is CASSLYGGYETQYF. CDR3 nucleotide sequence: TGTGCCAGCAGCTTATACGGGGGGTATGAGACCCAGTACTTC.

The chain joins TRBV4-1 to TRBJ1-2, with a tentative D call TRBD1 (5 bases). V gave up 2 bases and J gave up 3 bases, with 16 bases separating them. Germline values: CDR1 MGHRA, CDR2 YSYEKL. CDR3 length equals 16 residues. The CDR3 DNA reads TGCGCCAGCAGCCAACCATGGGCCCGGGGGGACTATGGCTACACCTTC. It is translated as CASSQPWARGDYGYTF.

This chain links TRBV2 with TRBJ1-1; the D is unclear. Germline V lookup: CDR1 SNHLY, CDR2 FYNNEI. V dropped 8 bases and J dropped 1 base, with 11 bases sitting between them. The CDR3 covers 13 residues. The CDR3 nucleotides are TGTGCCAGCGGCAGGCAGCAGAACACTGAAGCTTTCTTT. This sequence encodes CASGRQQNTEAFF.

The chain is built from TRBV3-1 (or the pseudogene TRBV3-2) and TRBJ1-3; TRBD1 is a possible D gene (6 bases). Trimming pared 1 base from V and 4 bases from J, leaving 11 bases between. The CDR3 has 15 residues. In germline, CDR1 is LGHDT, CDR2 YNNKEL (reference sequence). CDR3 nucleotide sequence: TGTGCCAGCAGCCAAGTAGGGGGAGCGGGAAACACCATATATTTT. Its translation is CASSQVGGAGNTIYF.

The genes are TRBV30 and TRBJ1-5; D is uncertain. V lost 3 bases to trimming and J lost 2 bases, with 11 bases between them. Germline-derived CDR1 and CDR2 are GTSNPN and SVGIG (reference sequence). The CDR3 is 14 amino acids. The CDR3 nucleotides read TGTGCCTGGAGGAGGAGGCAGGGCAATCAGCCCCAGCATTTT. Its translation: CAWRRRQGNQPQHF.